These 12 T cell receptor beta chains came from one sample sequenced in a study of shared clonotypes between healthy human individuals. Clones were read by immunoSEQ multiplex PCR, and TCRdb kept only the in-frame ones, dropping some. The table includes 2 million to 3 million clones, over 85% detected once. Material: naive CD4+ T cells from PBMCs. Subset given: CD45RA+ positively selected. These receptors came from a man between 18 and 29 years old in good health. Some clones in this sample may be carry-over from other donors' samples.

The V and J genes are TRBV10-3 and TRBJ2-7; no firm D call. The CDR3 has 16 amino acids. Trimming left V 4 bases short and J 0 bases short, with 16 bases between. Germline-derived CDR1 and CDR2 are ENHRY and SYGVKD. The CDR3 sequence is CAISAPMGGSSYEQYF. CDR3 DNA: TGTGCCATCAGTGCCCCGATGGGTGGAAGCTCCTACGAGCAGTACTTC.

V gene TRBV7-8 combines with J gene TRBJ2-2, with 7 bases matching TRBD2. Germline V gene lookup returns CDR1 SGHVS and CDR2 FQNEAQ. Losses at the gene ends were 6 bases for V and 6 bases for J; bases not matched to a gene: 10. CDR3 length equals 15 residues. The CDR3, as DNA: TGTGCCAGCAGTCCGTTGGGGGAGGGAGCCGGGGAGCTGTTTTTT. Amino acid sequence: CASSPLGEGAGELFF.

The chain is built from TRBV19 and TRBJ1-3; no clear D. Germline-derived CDR1 and CDR2 are LNHDA and SQIVND (reference sequence). The CDR3 length is 15 residues. Deletions cut 7 bases from V and 2 bases from J, with 15 bases between. CDR3 in amino acids: CASTLGGPPGNTIYF. In nucleotides, the CDR3 is TGTGCCAGTACCCTAGGAGGGCCCCCTGGAAACACCATATATTTT.

V usage is TRBV28 and J usage is TRBJ1-1, with D possibly being TRBD1 (6 bases). The CDR3 sequence is 16 residues long. V was shortened by 2 bases and J by 1 base, with 14 bases between the two germline ends. Germline V gene sequence: CDR1 MDHEN, CDR2 SYDVKM. The DNA of the CDR3 is TGTGCCAGCAGTTTAGGGGGGGCTCCACAGAACACTGAAGCTTTCTTT. It translates to CASSLGGAPQNTEAFF.

The CDR3 region is CAIRTGGAGYEQYF. CDR3 coding DNA: TGTGCCATCAGGACAGGGGGCGCGGGTTACGAGCAGTACTTC. This sequence joins TRBV10-3 and TRBJ2-7, with TRBD1 identical over 10 bases. Germline CDR1 is ENHRY and CDR2 is SYGVKD. The junction had 6 bases not matched to a gene; V was cut back by 6 bases and J by 4 bases. The CDR3 has 14 amino acids.

CDR3 amino acids: CASSLSRRGWQYF. The CDR3 coding sequence is TGTGCCAGCAGCTTGAGTCGGCGGGGGTGGCAGTACTTC. The gene calls are TRBV7-2 and TRBJ2-7; 7 bases map to TRBD2. Germline CDR1 is SGHTA and CDR2 is FQGNSA. The junction had 8 bases not matched to a gene; V was cut back by 3 bases and J by 9 bases. The length of the CDR3 is 13 residues.

The genes are TRBV7-9 and TRBJ1-3; 7 bases are a match to TRBD1. This CDR3 is built from 17 residues. The V segment lost 3 bases and the J segment 9 bases; nucleotides outside the gene matches: 17. The germline V gene encodes CDR1 SEHNR and CDR2 FQNEAQ (reference sequence). The CDR3 region is CASSFRPSTYRGGTIYF. The CDR3 nucleotides are TGTGCCAGCAGCTTTCGCCCGAGCACCTACAGGGGCGGCACCATATATTTT.

The rearrangement joins TRBV5-1 to TRBJ1-2; the D gene is possibly TRBD1 (6 bases). V was cut by 3 bases and J by 4 bases, with 10 bases left in between. Germline assignment: CDR1 SGHRS and CDR2 YFSETQ. The CDR3 contains 13 residues. In DNA, the CDR3 is TGCGCCAGCAGCTCAGGGGACGGCTATGGCTACACCTTC. This sequence encodes CASSSGDGYGYTF.

The rearrangement joins TRBV7-2 to TRBJ2-1, with D possibly being TRBD1 (5 bases). CDR1 SGHTA and CDR2 FQGNSA come from the germline V gene. CDR3 length: 15 amino acids. V lost 4 bases and J lost 0, with 10 bases in between. This CDR3 is CASSSRGGSYNEQFF. The CDR3, as DNA: TGTGCCAGCAGCTCAAGGGGCGGCTCCTACAATGAGCAGTTCTTC.

This clone was seen once. This sequence joins TRBV11-1 and TRBJ1-2; 9 nucleotides line up with TRBD1. CDR3 size: 14 residues. CDR1 and CDR2 (germline): SGHAT, FQDESV (reference sequence). V lost 5 bases, J lost 6 bases, and 7 bases stayed unmatched. CDR3 sequence reads: CASSPRQGEDGYTF. In DNA form, the CDR3 reads TGTGCCAGCAGCCCACGACAGGGGGAAGATGGCTACACCTTC.

The rearrangement uses TRBV7-9 and TRBJ2-5; D is undetermined. The CDR3 is 13 amino acids. Per the germline V gene, CDR1 is SEHNR and CDR2 is FQNEAQ (reference sequence). Trimming left V 3 bases short and J 1 base short, with 6 bases between. The CDR3 region has the DNA TGTGCCAGCAGCTTGGGCGGCCAAGAGACCCAGTACTTC. It is translated as CASSLGGQETQYF.

Only one count was recorded for this clone. The J gene is TRBJ2-7, the V gene TRBV9; D is unclear. Germline V CDR1 and CDR2: SGDLS, YYNGEE. The CDR3 has 15 amino acids. The germline V and J ends were trimmed by 2 bases and 6 bases, with 18 bases remaining between them. Here the CDR3 reads CASSVSTFASGEQYF. The CDR3, as DNA: TGTGCCAGCAGCGTCAGTACTTTTGCCTCCGGCGAGCAGTACTTC.